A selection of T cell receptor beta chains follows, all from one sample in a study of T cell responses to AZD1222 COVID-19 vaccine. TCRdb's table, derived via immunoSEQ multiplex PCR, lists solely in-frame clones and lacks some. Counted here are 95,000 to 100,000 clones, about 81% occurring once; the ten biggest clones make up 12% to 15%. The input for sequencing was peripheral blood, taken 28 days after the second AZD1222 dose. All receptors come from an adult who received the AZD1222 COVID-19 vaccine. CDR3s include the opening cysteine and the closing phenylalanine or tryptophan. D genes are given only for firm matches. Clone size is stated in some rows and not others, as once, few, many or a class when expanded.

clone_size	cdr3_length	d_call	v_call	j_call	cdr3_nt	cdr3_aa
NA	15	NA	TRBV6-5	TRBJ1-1	TGTGCCAGCAGATACAGATCAATGGGGGGGACTGAAGCTTTCTTT	CASRYRSMGGTEAFF
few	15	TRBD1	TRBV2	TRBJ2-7	TGTGCCAGCAGTGAAGCGCGGCAGGGGGCCTACGAGCAGTACTTC	CASSEARQGAYEQYF
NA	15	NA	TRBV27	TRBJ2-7	TGTGCCAGCAGGCTGGGACCGGGACAAATCTACGAGCAGTACTTC	CASRLGPGQIYEQYF
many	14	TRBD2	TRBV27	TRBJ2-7	TGTGCCAGCAGCCCTAGCGGGGGGTCCTACGAGCAGTACTTC	CASSPSGGSYEQYF
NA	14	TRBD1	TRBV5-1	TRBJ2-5	TGCGCCAGCAGCCTGGCGGACAGGGCAGAGACCCAGTACTTC	CASSLADRAETQYF
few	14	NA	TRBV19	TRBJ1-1	TGTGCCAGTAGTGGGAAAGGGGGGTCCTCTGAAGCTTTCTTT	CASSGKGGSSEAFF
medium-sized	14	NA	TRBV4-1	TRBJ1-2	TGCGCCAGCAACCCGCAGGGACACAACTATGGCTACACCTTC	CASNPQGHNYGYTF
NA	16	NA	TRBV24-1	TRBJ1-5	TGTGCCACCAGTGGGGGCCGGGGTGGGAGCAATCAGCCCCAGCATTTT	CATSGGRGGSNQPQHF
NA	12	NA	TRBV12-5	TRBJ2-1	TGTGCTAGTGGTTTGAGGGCCAATGAGCAGTTCTTC	CASGLRANEQFF
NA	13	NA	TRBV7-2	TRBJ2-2	TGTGCCAGCAGCTTAACAGCAGCCGGGGAGCTGTTTTTT	CASSLTAAGELFF
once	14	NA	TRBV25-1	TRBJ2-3	TGTGCCAGCAGTGAAAAGGTCGGCACAGATACGCAGTATTTT	CASSEKVGTDTQYF
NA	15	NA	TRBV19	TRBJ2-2	TGTGCCAGTAGTATAGGGGGATCGAACACCGGGGAGCTGTTTTTT	CASSIGGSNTGELFF
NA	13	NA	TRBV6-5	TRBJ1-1	TGTGCCAGCACCTCCACAGGGAACACTGAAGCTTTCTTT	CASTSTGNTEAFF
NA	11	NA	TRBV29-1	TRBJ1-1	TGCAGCGTTGTTCCGAACACTGAAGCTTTCTTT	CSVVPNTEAFF
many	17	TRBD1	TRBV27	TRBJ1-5	TGTGCCAGCAGCCCCCCGGGCAGGGGGAATAGCAATCAGCCCCAGCATTTT	CASSPPGRGNSNQPQHF
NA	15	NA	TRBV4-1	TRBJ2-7	TGCGCCAGTTCTTCACAGGGCGAGAGAGGCTACGAGCAGTACTTC	CASSSQGERGYEQYF
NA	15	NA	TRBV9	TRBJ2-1	TGTGCCAGCAGCGTTGATCAGGCAACGAGCGATGAGCAGTTCTTC	CASSVDQATSDEQFF
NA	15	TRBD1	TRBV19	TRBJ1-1	TGTGCCAGTAGGGGGGACAGGGGAAGGTACACTGAAGCTTTCTTT	CASRGDRGRYTEAFF
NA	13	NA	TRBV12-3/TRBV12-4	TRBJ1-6	TGTGCCAGCAGACTCACAAGGAATTCACCCCTCCACTTT	CASRLTRNSPLHF
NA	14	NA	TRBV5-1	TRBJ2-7	TGCGCCAGCAGCTTGGTTGGTTCAGAGTACGAGCAGTACTTC	CASSLVGSEYEQYF
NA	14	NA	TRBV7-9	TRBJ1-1	TGTGCCAGCAGCTTAGGGCAGAGGAACACTGAAGCTTTCTTT	CASSLGQRNTEAFF
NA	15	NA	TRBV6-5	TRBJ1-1	TGTGCCAGCAGTTATTCACCGGGACAGAACACTGAAGCTTTCTTT	CASSYSPGQNTEAFF
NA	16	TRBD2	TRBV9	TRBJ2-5	TGTGCCAGCAGCGTAACCGGGACTAGCGGACAAGAGACCCAGTACTTC	CASSVTGTSGQETQYF
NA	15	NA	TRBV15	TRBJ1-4	TGTGCCACCAGCAGAAAAGAATGGGGGAATGAAAAACTGTTTTTT	CATSRKEWGNEKLFF
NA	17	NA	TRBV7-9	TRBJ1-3	TGTGCCAGCAGCTTGTCGGGCAGCAGACACTCTGGAAACACCATATATTTT	CASSLSGSRHSGNTIYF
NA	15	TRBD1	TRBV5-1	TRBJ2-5	TGCGCCAGCAGCCGCCGGGACAGGGGTCGAGAGACCCAGTACTTC	CASSRRDRGRETQYF
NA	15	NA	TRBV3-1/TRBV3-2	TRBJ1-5	TGTGCCAGCAGCCAAGGGGGGACAAGCAATCAGCCCCAGCATTTT	CASSQGGTSNQPQHF
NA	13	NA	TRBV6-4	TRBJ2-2	TGTGCCAGCAGTGAGGGTCCCTCCGGGGAGCTGTTTTTT	CASSEGPSGELFF